The 18 T cell receptor beta chains below were found in one sample sequenced in a study of metastatic and nonmetastatic thyroid tumors. None of the patients had undergone any treatment ahead of thyroid surgery. TCRdb recomputed clones from the PCR reads via MiXCR. The table has about 92,000 clones, under 15% seen once; the top ten hold about 3.9%. The sequenced material came from blood. The receptors were gathered from a female donor with papillary thyroid cancer or a benign thyroid nodule (not recorded which). Some clones in this sample may be carry-over from other donors' samples.

This clone was recorded many times. The chain recombines TRBV4-2 with TRBJ1-4, with 9 nucleotides matching TRBD1. The CDR3 consists of 14 residues. Germline CDR1 reads LGHNA; CDR2 reads YNFKEQ. Trimming at V came to 1 base and at J to 6 bases, leaving 0 bases not matched to a gene. Here the CDR3 DNA reads TGTGCCAGCAGCCAAGGGACAGGGGATGAAAAACTGTTTTTT. Residues: CASSQGTGDEKLFF.

This clone was seen many times. The CDR3 loop reads CAWSTGTGGWAEAFF. In DNA form, the CDR3 reads TGTGCCTGGAGTACCGGGACAGGGGGCTGGGCTGAAGCTTTCTTT. The chain couples TRBV30 to TRBJ1-1; TRBD1 matches at 12 bases. Germline loops: CDR1 GTSNPN, CDR2 SVGIG (reference sequence). V shed 2 bases, J shed 6 bases, and the junction held 7 bases outside the gene matches. The CDR3 has 15 amino acids.

This clone was detected a few times. A read error may produce the germline difference seen at one junction end. J is TRBJ1-6 and V is TRBV6-1; unclear D gene. Germline V gene data show CDR1 as MNHNS and CDR2 as SASEGT. The CDR3 loop spans 16 amino acids. CDR3 amino acids: CSSTALRSRSGSPLHF. DNA for the CDR3: TGTTCCAGCACTGCCCTCCGGTCTAGGTCAGGTTCACCCCTCCACTTT.

At least ten counts were recorded for this clone. V and J are TRBV13 and TRBJ2-2, with 7 bases that match TRBD1. J was trimmed by 6 bases and V by 5 bases; bases with no gene match: 9. The CDR3 spans 15 residues. The V gene's germline CDR1 is PRHDT and CDR2 FYEKMQ (reference sequence). The CDR3 sequence: CASSRDSKNAGELFF. The CDR3 DNA follows: TGTGCCAGCAGCCGGGACAGCAAAAACGCCGGGGAGCTGTTTTTT. Based on the CDR3 plus reference TRBV13 and TRBJ2-2, the full variable domain is AAGVIQSPRHLIKEKRETATLKCYPIPRHDTVYWYQQGPGQDPQFLISFYEKMQSDKGSIPDRFSAQQFSDYHSELNMSSLELGDSALYFCASSRDSKNAGELFFGEGSRLTVL.

The chain has TRBV20-1 and TRBJ2-7; D is perhaps TRBD2 (8 bases). CDR3 size: 15 residues. Trimming shortened V by 5 bases and J by 2 bases, and 19 bases separated the two germline ends. Germline CDR1 DFQATT, CDR2 SNEGSKA (reference sequence). The CDR3, as DNA: TGCAGTGCTCGCTTCGGTAGCGGGACAGCCTACGAGCAGTACTTC. Encoded protein: CSARFGSGTAYEQYF.

Turning to this clone: With a much larger clone just one base away, this may be a read error. The chain employs TRBV7-4 and TRBJ2-2, with D hard to call. Trimming shortened V by 5 bases and J by 3 bases, and 13 bases separated the two germline ends. CDR3 length: 15 residues. CDR1 and CDR2 (germline): SGHVT, SQSDAQ. This CDR3 reads CASSLALAYTGELFF. The CDR3 DNA reads TGTGCCAGCAGCCTCGCCTTGGCGTACACCGGGGAGCTGTTTTTT.

This clone was recorded at least ten times. The chain uses TRBV20-1 and TRBJ2-7; D might be TRBD1 or TRBD2, each matching 5 bases. The CDR3 is made up of 14 amino acids. Germline V gene sequence: CDR1 DFQATT, CDR2 SNEGSKA (reference sequence). V was pared by 6 bases and J by 6 bases, with 21 bases between. The CDR3 nucleotides are TGCAGTGCCACTAGGGGTGAGGGCCGCGTCGAGCAGTACTTC. Translation: CSATRGEGRVEQYF.

In this sample, this clone turned up many times. The chain recombines TRBV5-1 with TRBJ2-2, with D unresolved. Germline V gives CDR1 SGHRS, CDR2 YFSETQ. Trimming took 1 base from V and 3 from J, leaving 7 bases between them. The CDR3 length is 14 residues. DNA of the CDR3: TGCGCCAGCAGCTTGTTGTCGGACACCGGGGAGCTGTTTTTT. Translation: CASSLLSDTGELFF. The full variable domain, its missing parts supplied by reference TRBV5-1 and TRBJ2-2, is KAGVTQTPRYLIKTRGQQVTLSCSPISGHRSVSWYQQTPGQGLQFLFEYFSETQRNKGNFPGRFSGRQFSNSRSEMNVSTLELGDSALYLCASSLLSDTGELFFGEGSRLTVL.

This clone has at least ten counts. The V gene is TRBV20-1, the J gene TRBJ1-2; no reliable D call. Trimming left V 6 bases short and J 4 bases short, with 12 bases between. CDR1 DFQATT and CDR2 SNEGSKA come from the germline V gene (reference sequence). CDR3 length equals 12 residues. CDR3 protein: CSAPWSSYGYTF. Here the CDR3 DNA reads TGCAGTGCCCCGTGGTCTAGCTATGGCTACACCTTC.

Remarks on this clone: Its ends do not fully match the called genes, so a read error is possible. The CDR3 here is CASSLAIPGHTF. DNA for the CDR3: TGTGCCAGCAGCTTAGCTATTCCTGGCCACACCTTC. The rearrangement joins TRBV7-2 to TRBJ1-2; no firm D call. This CDR3 is built from 12 residues. Germline V gives CDR1 SGHTA, CDR2 FQGNSA. Supplemented by reference TRBV7-2 and TRBJ1-2, the full variable domain reads GAGVSQSPSNKVTEKGKDVELRCDPISGHTALYWYRQSLGQGLEFLIYFQGNSAPDKSGLPSDRFSAERTGGSVSTLTIQRTQQEDSAVYLCASSLAIPGHTFGSGTRLTVV.

Comment on this clone: A much bigger clone sits one base away, suggesting this may be a read error. V is TRBV28 and J is TRBJ2-2; 8 positions match TRBD2. The CDR3 loop spans 15 amino acids. CDR1 MDHEN and CDR2 SYDVKM come from the germline V gene. J lost 0 bases, V lost 7 bases, and 4 bases had no gene match. CDR3 DNA: TGTGCCAGCACGACGGGGGGGGCGAACACCGGGGAGCTGTTTTTT. It yields the protein CASTTGGANTGELFF.

This clone was picked up many times. The V and J genes are TRBV28 and TRBJ1-4; the match to TRBD1 covers 8 bases. Germline assignment: CDR1 MDHEN and CDR2 SYDVKM. The CDR3 sequence is 14 residues long. V lost 7 bases and J lost 8; bases outside the gene matches: 9. The CDR3 DNA follows: TGTGCCAGCACCTCCCAGGGGGCAGGGGAAAAACTGTTTTTT. Translating it yields CASTSQGAGEKLFF.

The sample holds a few counts of this clone. The chain joins TRBV28 to TRBJ2-5, with a weak D call TRBD2 (6 bases). With 7 bases removed from V and 4 bases from J, the gap between germline ends came to 28 bases. Germline-derived CDR1 and CDR2 are MDHEN and SYDVKM. The CDR3 sequence is 18 residues long. DNA for the CDR3: TGTGCCAGCACCTACTTGTACGGGCGGGACCTAAGTGGAGAGACCCAGTACTTC. Its translation is CASTYLYGRDLSGETQYF.

The genes are TRBV6-5 and TRBJ1-1; D gene ambiguous. The V gene's germline CDR1 is MNHEY and CDR2 SVGAGI. Trimming removed 7 bases at V and 8 bases at J, with 17 bases between. The CDR3 loop spans 13 amino acids. CDR3 residues: CASISRAALEAFF. CDR3 in DNA: TGTGCCAGCATTTCCCGGGCGGCCCTAGAAGCTTTCTTT.

This clone appeared many times. The chain recombines TRBV15 with TRBJ2-7; 8 nucleotides agree with TRBD2. J lost 0 bases, V lost 1 base, and 2 bases had no gene match. The germline V gene has CDR1 LNHNV and CDR2 YYDKDF (reference sequence). There are 15 residues in the CDR3. The chain's CDR3 is CATSRGGLDSYEQYF. The CDR3 DNA reads as TGTGCCACCAGCAGAGGGGGACTAGACTCCTACGAGCAGTACTTC.

This clone was picked up many times. This rearrangement joins TRBV29-1 to TRBJ2-5, with 7 bases fitting TRBD2. Losses at the gene ends were 4 bases for V and 5 bases for J; bases not matched to a gene: 4. This CDR3 spans 12 amino acids. CDR1 and CDR2 from the germline V gene are SQVTM and ANQGSEA. This chain's CDR3 is CSVGGGEETQYF. The CDR3 bases are TGCAGCGTTGGGGGGGGGGAGGAGACCCAGTACTTC.

This clone was observed a few times. Being one base from a much bigger clone, this may be a read error. This chain links TRBV4-2 with TRBJ1-3; D is unclear. CDR1 and CDR2 (germline): LGHNA, YNFKEQ. This CDR3 contains 14 residues. This CDR3 is CASSQVMSGNTTYF. CDR3 coding DNA: TGTGCCAGCAGCCAAGTAATGTCGGGAAACACCACATATTTT.

The sample holds many counts of this clone. CDR3 in DNA: TGTGCCAGTAGTATAGTCCCAGGGGTAATCAATGAGCAGTTCTTC. Encoded protein: CASSIVPGVINEQFF. The genes are TRBV19 and TRBJ2-1, with D perhaps TRBD1 (6 bases). The ends were cut back, 1 base at V and 6 bases at J, with 13 bases in the middle. In germline, CDR1 is LNHDA, CDR2 SQIVND (reference sequence). The CDR3 length is 15 residues.